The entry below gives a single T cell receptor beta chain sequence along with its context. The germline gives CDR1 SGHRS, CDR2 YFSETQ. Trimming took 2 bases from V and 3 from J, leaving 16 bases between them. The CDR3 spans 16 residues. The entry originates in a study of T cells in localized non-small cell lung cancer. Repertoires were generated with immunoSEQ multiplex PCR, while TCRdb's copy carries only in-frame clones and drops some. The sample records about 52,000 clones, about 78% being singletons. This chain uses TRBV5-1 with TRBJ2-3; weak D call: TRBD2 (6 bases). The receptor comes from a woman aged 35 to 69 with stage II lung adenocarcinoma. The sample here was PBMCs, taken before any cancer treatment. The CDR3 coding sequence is TGCGCCAGCAGCTTTTATACGGGGGTTGGGACAGATACGCAGTATTTT. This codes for CASSFYTGVGTDTQYF.